Below, 15 T cell receptor beta chains from the same sample are listed, as sequenced in a study of CD8 T cells in ankylosing spondylitis. From the 5' RACE reads, TCRdb called clonotypes with MiXCR, one entry per CDR3 protein. The profile shows roughly 240,000 distinct CDR3 sequences, approximately 7.6% of them singletons. The sample taken for sequencing was blood, either unsorted or a sorted T cell fraction (not recorded which). The receptors shown here come from a female donor with ankylosing spondylitis or in good health (not recorded which).

In its sample, this clonotype was seen many times. The chain is built from TRBV20-1 and TRBJ2-1; 8 bases align to TRBD2. With V trimmed by 6 bases and J by 7 bases, 14 bases remained unmatched. CDR1 DFQATT and CDR2 SNEGSKA come from the germline V gene (reference sequence). The CDR3 runs 15 residues. The DNA for the CDR3 is TGCAGTGCCCCCCGGACGGGAGGGGTCTCGAATGAGCAGTTCTTC. Its translation: CSAPRTGGVSNEQFF.

A note on this clonotype: A much larger clone is a single base away; this may be a read error. J is TRBJ1-5 and V is TRBV4-2; no clear D. Germline V lookup: CDR1 LGHNA, CDR2 YNFKEQ. The length of the CDR3 is 12 residues. CDR3 region: CASSQDSQPQPF. The DNA for the CDR3 is TGTGCCAGCAGCCAAGATTCCCAGCCCCAGCCTTTT.

This clonotype was observed many times. V and J are TRBV20-1 and TRBJ1-1; D not certain. Germline V gene data show CDR1 as DFQATT and CDR2 as SNEGSKA (reference sequence). Deletions cut 2 bases from V and 8 bases from J, with 15 bases between. CDR3 length: 13 residues. CDR3: CSARTTGPPEAFF. In DNA form, the CDR3 reads TGCAGTGCTAGAACTACCGGGCCTCCCGAAGCTTTCTTT.

The chain couples TRBV25-1 to TRBJ2-1, with TRBD1 identical over 7 bases. The germline V gene has CDR1 MGHDK and CDR2 SYGVNS. CDR3 length: 15 residues. Trimming at V came to 2 bases and at J to 1 base, leaving 2 bases not matched to a gene. Here the CDR3 reads CASSEQGVSYNEQFF. The CDR3 DNA reads as TGTGCCAGCAGTGAACAGGGGGTTTCCTACAATGAGCAGTTCTTC.

The V call is TRBV7-2, the J call TRBJ2-5, with D uncertain. Looked up from germline, CDR1 is SGHTA and CDR2 is FQGNSA. V lost 5 bases and J lost 4, with 17 bases in between. This CDR3 comprises 15 residues. As DNA, the CDR3 is TGTGCCAGCAGCCCCCCCGGGCCGATGGGAGAGACCCAGTACTTC. It is translated as CASSPPGPMGETQYF. Based on the CDR3 plus reference TRBV7-2 and TRBJ2-5, the full variable domain is GAGVSQSPSNKVTEKGKDVELRCDPISGHTALYWYRQSLGQGLEFLIYFQGNSAPDKSGLPSDRFSAERTGGSVSTLTIQRTQQEDSAVYLCASSPPGPMGETQYFGPGTRLLVL.

V and J are TRBV2 and TRBJ2-5; 10 bases fit TRBD1. This CDR3 has 19 residues. The V and J ends lost 10 bases and 2 bases, in that order; junction bases with no gene match: 22. Germline CDR1 reads SNHLY; CDR2 reads FYNNEI. The CDR3 coding sequence is TGTGCCATCTGCGAAGCAAGGCGGGTGGGACAGGGGACACAAGAGACCCAGTACTTC. Protein: CAICEARRVGQGTQETQYF.

This clonotype has at least ten counts. The chain joins TRBV3-1 to TRBJ2-3; D uncertain. The length of the CDR3 is 16 residues. V was shortened by 2 bases and J by 6 bases, with 18 bases between the two germline ends. CDR1 LGHDT and CDR2 YNNKEL come from the germline V gene (reference sequence). The CDR3 region is CASSQHKLIGSDTQYF. The CDR3 nucleotides are TGTGCCAGCAGCCAACACAAACTAATAGGGTCGGATACGCAGTATTTT.

This clonotype was seen ten or more times. CDR3 coding DNA: TGTGCCAGCAGTCCCACTCGGACTAGCGGGAGTCCTCCCCACAATGAGCAGTTCTTC. It translates to CASSPTRTSGSPPHNEQFF. The chain couples TRBV28 to TRBJ2-1; 13 positions agree with TRBD2. CDR1 MDHEN and CDR2 SYDVKM come from the germline V gene. The CDR3 loop spans 19 amino acids. The V and J ends lost 5 bases and 5 bases, in that order; junction bases with no gene match: 15.

This clonotype was found many times. V and J are TRBV30 and TRBJ1-2; the match to TRBD1 covers 10 bases. V shed 2 bases and J 6 bases; nucleotides not matched to a gene: 6. CDR3 length: 14 amino acids. The germline CDR1 and CDR2 sequences are GTSNPN and SVGIG (reference sequence). CDR3 amino acids: CAWSRRGTGDGYTF. The CDR3 DNA follows: TGTGCCTGGAGTAGGAGAGGGACAGGGGATGGCTACACCTTC.

Ten or more counts support this clonotype. The V gene is TRBV2, the J gene TRBJ2-6, with unresolved D. The CDR3 sequence is 19 residues long. Looked up from germline, CDR1 is SNHLY and CDR2 is FYNNEI. Trimming cost V 1 base and J 0 bases, with 16 bases left between them. This chain's CDR3 is CASSEGVGSRSSGANVLTF. The CDR3 region has the DNA TGTGCCAGCAGTGAAGGGGTCGGCAGCCGAAGCTCTGGGGCCAACGTCCTGACTTTC.

This clonotype was seen repeatedly, ten times or more. The chain combines TRBV18 with TRBJ2-7; the match to TRBD2 covers 12 bases. Germline assignment: CDR1 KGHSH and CDR2 LQKENI. The CDR3 length is 15 residues. With V trimmed by 8 bases and J by 0 bases, 5 bases remained unmatched. This chain's CDR3 is CASSPTSGSSYEQYF. CDR3 bases: TGTGCCAGCAGCCCGACTAGCGGGAGCTCCTACGAGCAGTACTTC. The full variable domain, rest sourced from reference TRBV18 and TRBJ2-7, is NAGVMQNPRHLVRRRGQEARLRCSPMKGHSHVYWYRQLPEEGLKFMVYLQKENIIDESGMPKERFSAEFPKEGPSILRIQQVVRGDSAAYFCASSPTSGSSYEQYFGPGTRLTVT.

The chain combines TRBV5-8 with TRBJ2-5; 10 bases line up with TRBD2. The V segment lost 4 bases and the J segment 0 bases; nucleotides outside the gene matches: 9. Germline assignment: CDR1 SGHTS and CDR2 YDEGEE. This CDR3 contains 17 residues. The CDR3 DNA reads TGTGCCAGCAGCCCGGCCGGGACTAGCGACAACCAAGAGACCCAGTACTTC. This encodes CASSPAGTSDNQETQYF.

This clonotype came up many times. This chain joins TRBV20-1 and TRBJ1-5, with 7 bases aligning to TRBD1. V trimming: 0 bases; J trimming: 5 bases; junction bases outside the gene matches: 7. Germline V lookup: CDR1 DFQATT, CDR2 SNEGSKA (reference sequence). This CDR3 spans 15 amino acids. The DNA for the CDR3 is TGCAGTGCTAGAGATCGGGGCAGGGGGGATCAGCCCCAGCATTTT. Protein sequence: CSARDRGRGDQPQHF.

This clonotype has ten or more counts. The V and J genes are TRBV19 and TRBJ2-1; TRBD1 agrees at 8 bases. The CDR3 is made up of 15 amino acids. Unmatched junction bases numbered 5, after V lost 4 bases and J lost 3 bases. Germline V CDR1 and CDR2: LNHDA, SQIVND (reference sequence). This CDR3 is CASSTPGQDYNEQFF. CDR3 DNA sequence: TGTGCCAGTAGTACGCCGGGACAGGACTACAATGAGCAGTTCTTC.

Concerning this clonotype itself: Being one base from a much bigger clone, this may be a read error. The chain recombines TRBV12-3 or TRBV12-4 with TRBJ1-3; D is unresolved. CDR3 size: 18 residues. CDR3 loop: CACSLADGYWASGNTIYF. Here the CDR3 DNA reads TGTGCCTGCAGTTTAGCCGACGGTTACTGGGCCTCTGGAAACACCATATATTTT.